This T cell receptor (beta chain) came from a study of cytomegalovirus exposure and HLA in healthy donors. The CDR3 spans 15 residues. CDR1 and CDR2 (germline): LNHDA, SQIVND (reference sequence). The ends lost 6 bases at V and 5 bases at J; junction bases unmatched: 6. PCR amplification relied on 60 Vbeta primers (plus 13 Jbeta primers). Clones were read by immunoSEQ multiplex PCR, and TCRdb kept only the in-frame ones, dropping some. The sample has about 160,000 clones; roughly 80% are singletons. This sequence originates from a man aged 25 to 40 in good health and CMV-seronegative. The chain employs TRBV19 and TRBJ2-1; 11 bases line up with TRBD2. The sample was PBMCs. CDR3 nucleotide sequence: TGTGCCAGTAGGACCCCGGGACTAGCGGACAATGAGCAGTTCTTC. It yields the protein CASRTPGLADNEQFF.